The source of this TCR beta chain is a study of shared T cell receptors in the human thymus. Looked up from germline, CDR1 is SGDLS and CDR2 is YYNGEE. The length of the CDR3 is 15 residues. After removal of 0 bases from V and 13 bases from J, the junction contained 11 bases not matched to a gene. Sequencing used immunoSEQ multiplex PCR; TCRdb keeps in-frame clones, though not all of them. The sample yields hundreds of thousands of clones, over 75% seen once. The same sample was also used in a study of human thymus T cells. This second study says: Donation was from healthy Finnish infants who were having corrective surgery that addressed congenital heart defects. Resections obtained during corrective heart surgery supplied the thymus tissue. Apparent bias marked the V and J gene usage of thymic and blood repertoires. Related research described strongly overlapping thymic repertoires in unrelated people.

The material sequenced was thymocytes. J is TRBJ2-1 and V is TRBV9; 9 nucleotides line up with TRBD2. This sequence originates from a boy younger than two with a congenital heart defect. The CDR3 spells CASSVAASGASGQFF. The CDR3 coding sequence is TGTGCCAGCAGCGTAGCGGCTAGCGGGGCTTCAGGCCAGTTCTTC.